This paragraph reports one T cell receptor beta chain. What it binds is not known. The CDR3 is made up of 15 amino acids. Per the germline V gene, CDR1 is SGHDN and CDR2 is FVKESK. Researchers prepared the TRB cDNA libraries using 5' RACE with UMI labels. TCRdb re-called the 5' RACE reads and catalogs CDR3 proteins one per entry, DNA excluded. Its listing shows some 150,000 distinct CDR3 sequences. These data are taken from a study of CXCR3-negative and CXCR3-positive naive CD8 T cells. General study results and limits: In CXCR3-positive naive cells, the TRB CDR3s were more hydrophobic than in CXCR3-negative naive cells.

The TCR was taken from a human donor in good health. Some clones in this sample may be carry-over from other donors' samples. The sample consisted of naive CXCR3+ CD8+ T cells from blood. Stated subset: CD45RO-CCR7+CD27+CD95- naive CD8+ T cells expressing CXCR3 (TNR3+). The J gene is TRBJ2-5, the V gene TRBV14; without DNA, the TCRdb call of TRBD1 cannot be checked. CDR3 loop: CASSLSTGVEETQYF.